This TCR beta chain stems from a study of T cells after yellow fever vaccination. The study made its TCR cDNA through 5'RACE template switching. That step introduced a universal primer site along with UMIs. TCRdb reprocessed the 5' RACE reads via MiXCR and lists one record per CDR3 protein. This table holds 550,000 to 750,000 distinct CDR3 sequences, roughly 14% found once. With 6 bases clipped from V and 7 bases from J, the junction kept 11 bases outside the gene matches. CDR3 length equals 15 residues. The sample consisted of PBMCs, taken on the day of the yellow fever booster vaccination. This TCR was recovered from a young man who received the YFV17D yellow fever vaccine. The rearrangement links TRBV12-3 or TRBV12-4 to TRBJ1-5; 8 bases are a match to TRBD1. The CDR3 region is CASRGQATKGQPQHF. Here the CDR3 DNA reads TGTGCCAGCAGGGGACAGGCAACGAAAGGCCAGCCCCAGCATTTT.